This record concerns one T cell receptor (beta chain) sequence. A few counts support this clonotype. There is no known antigen for this receptor. No much larger clone exists at a distance of one base, and base qualities are not known. The donors were around 39 Caucasian individuals from Russia, aged roughly 6 to 100 years, who were systemically healthy. Around 10 milliliters of peripheral blood were drawn from each donor into EDTA-treated Vacutainer tubes. Ficoll-Paque density-gradient centrifugation was used to isolate PBMCs, with at least 6 million per sample. Trizol reagent was used to extract total RNA from the PBMCs, yielding at least 6 micrograms per sample. For every donor, an aliquot of PBMCs went through flow cytometry to measure the percentages of naive CD45RAhigh/CD27high T cells. The library was generated by 5' RACE. Sequencing instrument: Illumina HiSeq 2500. The second PCR ran for about 6 to 12 cycles and used a J-beta primer mix along with a sample-barcoded 5' primer. A unique molecular identifier was introduced onto each TCR beta cDNA molecule by a template-switch 5' adaptor carrying 12 random nucleotides. At least 2.5 million CDR3-containing paired-end reads were obtained from each sample. First-strand cDNA synthesis was performed from all RNA using the Mint cDNA synthesis kit, with priming by a TRBC-specific oligonucleotide. After uracil-DNA glycosylase treatment, a first 18-cycle PCR used universal primers M1SS and BC2_uni_R on all cDNA. The study's processing was this. Normalization of each sample was performed by random selection of 1 million high-quality reads, each carrying a distinct molecular identifier. Instead of being binned into consensus sequences, reads that shared molecular identifiers were thrown out. MiTCR, with a Q25 quality threshold and the strictest error-elimination algorithm, was used for CDR3 identification, clonotype clustering and error correction. A nonparametric unseen species model with Euler transformation was used to estimate a lower bound on total TCR beta diversity. Starting from the raw public reads, TCRdb applied fastp trimming at Q25, assembled clones with MiXCR and retained in-frame beta chains. Every distinct CDR3 protein forms one entry, paired with its most common genes and DNA. V and J calls and clone size were set by TCRdb, not the authors. Across this sample there are 1.2 million to 1.5 million distinct CDR3 sequences, with around 59% seen only once. The ten top clones hold 6.7% of the sample.

The sample belongs to a study of blood T cells in healthy people across ages (dated by TCRdb to between 2014 and 2017). Describing the broader study: Template switching captured roughly one uniquely barcoded TCR beta cDNA molecule per two T cells in model experiments. Using the same blood draw, the study looked at two additional independent replicas of 1 million unique cDNA reads for two donors, one aged 18 to 29 and the other aged 80 or older. Age-related changes in TCR beta repertoire diversity were measured in the study by deep sequencing normalized with unique cDNA molecular identifiers. To avoid experimental bias, donors of different ages were distributed randomly across sequencing lanes. The donors were divided into four age groups: young (average around 16 years), middle-aged (about 40), aged (about 61) and long-lived (roughly 82).

The germline V gene encodes CDR1 MGHDK and CDR2 SYGVNS. The V end gives up 8 bases and the J end 4 bases, leaving 6 bases in the junction not matched to a gene. The CDR3 numbers 13 residues from cysteine through phenylalanine. Just the 39-base CDR3 DNA is kept, in frame starting at base 1. Here is what the overall study found, with its caveats: Since profiling was done on bulk unsorted PBMCs, naive and antigen-experienced compartments could not be conclusively compared. The long-lived group showed more naive CD4+ T cells, fewer expanded clones and increased TCR diversity than the aged group, suggesting age selection. Total diversity estimates from one million sequenced T cells were considered lower bounds and underestimates. Donor CMV infection status was unknown, potentially confounding age-related changes in expanded clonotypes. Observed TCR beta diversity per million T cells fell roughly linearly with age, and a significant reduction was already apparent by age roughly 40. Observed TCR beta diversity correlated strongly with the percentage of naive T cells measured by flow cytometry.

The origin of this receptor is a young man in good health. The rearrangement joined TRBV25-1 to TRBJ2-7; 9 nucleotides in the junction match TRBD1. Input material: blood. For the CDR3, the sequence is CASAKDRGYEQYF. The nucleotide sequence is TGTGCCAGCGCAAAGGACAGGGGATACGAGCAGTACTTC.